The clone carrying this TCR beta chain turned up a few times. TCR beta VDJ and CDR3 profiling used genomic DNA as template. MiXCR, applied by TCRdb to the reads, yields one record per CDR3 protein. The repertoire holds hundreds of thousands of distinct CDR3 sequences, roughly a third seen once, with 0.8% to 0.85% in the top ten. This sample is drawn from a study of CD8+CD57+ T cells in acquired aplastic anemia. The length of the CDR3 is 15 residues. Germline V CDR1 and CDR2: SNHLY, FYNNEI. Trimming removed 7 bases from V and 1 base from J; junction bases left unmatched: 7. Sequencing was done on patients that had shown CD8+CD57+ cell expansion by flow cytometry.

The source of this sequence is a human donor with aplastic anemia. The genes are TRBV2 and TRBJ2-4, with 7 bases that match TRBD2. What was sequenced was sorted CD4+, CD8+, or CD8+CD57+ T cells (not recorded which) from PBMCs. In DNA form, the CDR3 reads TGTGCCAGCAATCGGGACTATAATGCCAAAAACATTCAGTACTTC. Translating it yields CASNRDYNAKNIQYF.